The 23 T cell receptor beta chains listed next were all sequenced from one sample in a study of shared clonotypes between healthy human individuals. Naive CD8 populations comprised CD45RO-negative cells positively selected for CCR7, excluding terminally differentiated effector memory CD45RA+ cells. Libraries were prepared by immunoSEQ multiplex PCR; TCRdb keeps only in-frame clonotypes and omits some of them. The data contain around 2,000,000 clones, about 95% of them singletons. Material for sequencing was naive CD8+ T cells sorted from blood. The receptor set was obtained from a man between 18 and 29 years old in good health.

This sequence joins TRBV5-1 and TRBJ2-7, with unresolved D. The germline V gene encodes CDR1 SGHRS and CDR2 YFSETQ. The ends were cut back, 0 bases at V and 2 bases at J, with 9 bases in the middle. This CDR3 comprises 14 residues. The CDR3 DNA follows: TGCGCCAGCAGCTTGGTCTCCTCCCCCTACGAGCAGTACTTC. Amino acids: CASSLVSSPYEQYF.

The rearrangement links TRBV25-1 to TRBJ1-1, with D unresolved. The V gene lost 4 bases and the J gene lost 0 bases, with 6 bases spanning the gap. Germline lookup yields CDR1 MGHDK and CDR2 SYGVNS. CDR3 length: 13 amino acids. Here the CDR3 reads CASSGLLNTEAFF. The CDR3 coding sequence is TGTGCCAGCAGTGGCCTTTTGAACACTGAAGCTTTCTTT.

The V call is TRBV9, the J call TRBJ2-5; 12 bases agree with TRBD2. V lost 3 bases to trimming and J lost 5 bases; unmatched junction nucleotides: 5. CDR1 is SGDLS, CDR2 YYNGEE, per germline. This CDR3 contains 15 residues. CDR3 residues: CASSDNGLAGETQYF. Here the CDR3 DNA reads TGTGCCAGCAGCGATAATGGACTAGCGGGGGAGACCCAGTACTTC.

In its sample, this clone was seen once. The rearrangement uses TRBV5-6 and TRBJ1-6, with D perhaps matching TRBD1 (5 bases). Germline V gene data show CDR1 as SGHDT and CDR2 as YYEEEE. V gave up 4 bases and J gave up 9 bases, with 17 bases separating them. The CDR3 has 15 residues. CDR3 region: CASSGGGGLSSPLHF. The CDR3 DNA sequence: TGTGCCAGCAGCGGTGGTGGGGGACTAAGTTCACCCCTCCACTTT. Full variable domain (remainder filled in from reference TRBV5-6 and TRBJ1-6): DAGVTQSPTHLIKTRGQQVTLRCSPKSGHDTVSWYQQALGQGPQFIFQYYEEEERQRGNFPDRFSGHQFPNYSSELNVNALLLGDSALYLCASSGGGGLSSPLHFGNGTRLTVT.

This clone was counted once. For the CDR3, the DNA is TGCGCCAGCAGCTTTTGGGAGGGAGGCACTGAAGCTTTCTTT. The encoded protein is CASSFWEGGTEAFF. The V and J genes are TRBV5-1 and TRBJ1-1; D is ambiguous. Per germline, CDR1 SGHRS and CDR2 YFSETQ. Trimming shortened V by 2 bases and J by 4 bases, and 12 bases separated the two germline ends. The CDR3 runs 14 residues.

J is TRBJ2-7 and V is TRBV4-1, with TRBD2 matching over 7 bases. The CDR3 extends over 18 amino acids. Germline V gene data show CDR1 as MGHRA and CDR2 as YSYEKL. Unmatched junction bases numbered 19, after V lost 2 bases and J lost 6 bases. The CDR3 region is CASSQLIPLGSGASEQYF. Here the CDR3 DNA reads TGCGCCAGCAGCCAACTTATCCCCCTGGGAAGCGGGGCCTCCGAGCAGTACTTC.

The chain links TRBV10-1 to TRBJ2-5; D is ambiguous. This CDR3 spans 14 amino acids. Germline CDR1 is WNHNN and CDR2 is SYGVQD (reference sequence). V was pared by 2 bases and J by 8 bases, with 15 bases between. CDR3 nucleotides: TGCGCCAGCAGTGAGCCGGACGAATACGAAACCCAGTACTTC. It codes for CASSEPDEYETQYF.

CDR3 in amino acids: CASSGGPQGLRNQPQHF. The CDR3 DNA sequence: TGTGCCAGCAGTGGGGGACCACAGGGGTTAAGGAATCAGCCCCAGCATTTT. The genes are TRBV6-1 and TRBJ1-5, with 7 bases matching TRBD1. The CDR3 extends over 17 amino acids. The germline V gene has CDR1 MNHNS and CDR2 SASEGT. Trimming removed 4 bases from V and 4 bases from J; junction bases left unmatched: 13.

The chain is built from TRBV9 and TRBJ1-1; TRBD1 might be the D (5 bases). Germline CDR1 is SGDLS and CDR2 is YYNGEE. CDR3 length: 16 residues. V was trimmed by 1 base and J by 1 base, leaving 14 bases between them. The CDR3 is CASSVPRQIKNTEAFF. In DNA form, the CDR3 reads TGTGCCAGCAGCGTACCGCGACAGATAAAGAACACTGAAGCTTTCTTT.

Concerning this clone: The sample has other DNA sequences that encode this CDR3 too. This chain connects TRBV2 to TRBJ2-2, with D possibly being TRBD1 (6 bases). The CDR3 totals 14 residues. V lost 5 bases to trimming and J lost 1 base, with 8 bases between them. Germline CDR1 reads SNHLY; CDR2 reads FYNNEI. The CDR3 here is CASSRTENTGELFF. The CDR3 bases are TGTGCCAGCAGTCGGACAGAGAACACCGGGGAGCTGTTTTTT.

This clone was detected once. The chain employs TRBV7-9 and TRBJ2-2; 8 bases align to TRBD2. The CDR3 is made up of 17 amino acids. V shed 7 bases and J 0 bases; nucleotides not matched to a gene: 10. CDR1 is SEHNR and CDR2 is FQNEAQ in the germline V gene (reference sequence). In DNA, the CDR3 is TGTGCCAGCACTACGGGGGGGCTAGCGGCGAACACCGGGGAGCTGTTTTTT. This codes for CASTTGGLAANTGELFF.

The chain employs TRBV6-5 and TRBJ2-5, with D possibly being TRBD2 (6 bases). Deletions cut 0 bases from V and 5 bases from J, with 16 bases between. This CDR3 spans 16 amino acids. Germline V gene sequence: CDR1 MNHEY, CDR2 SVGAGI. The chain's CDR3 is CASSYSSRGLSETQYF. In DNA form, the CDR3 reads TGTGCCAGCAGTTACTCGAGTCGGGGGTTAAGTGAGACCCAGTACTTC.

The chain employs TRBV2 and TRBJ2-7; 13 positions agree with TRBD2. This CDR3 has 18 amino acids. CDR1 and CDR2 from the germline V gene are SNHLY and FYNNEI. After removal of 5 bases from V and 2 bases from J, the junction contained 12 bases not matched to a gene. Here the CDR3 DNA reads TGTGCCAGCAGTTACCGGACTAGCGGGGGCTTCGAAGCCTACGAGCAGTACTTC. Protein product: CASSYRTSGGFEAYEQYF.

The rearrangement joins TRBV28 to TRBJ1-1, with a weak D call TRBD1 (5 bases). V dropped 1 base and J dropped 7 bases, with 13 bases sitting between them. Germline loops: CDR1 MDHEN, CDR2 SYDVKM. The CDR3 runs 14 residues. CDR3 DNA: TGTGCCAGCAGTTTATTTTCAGGGTGGAGTGAAGCTTTCTTT. Translated, it gives CASSLFSGWSEAFF.

To note about this clone: Within the sample, other DNA sequences also encode this same CDR3. In DNA form, the CDR3 reads TGTGCCAGCACAGGGAACACTGAAGCTTTCTTT. Residues: CASTGNTEAFF. The chain has TRBV27 and TRBJ1-1; D is unresolved. This CDR3 is built from 11 residues. Germline V gene sequence: CDR1 MNHEY, CDR2 SMNVEV (reference sequence). V was shortened by 7 bases and J by 1 base, with 4 bases between the two germline ends.

The chain employs TRBV30 and TRBJ1-3, with D possibly matching TRBD1 (5 bases). Between the trimmed V and J ends, which lost 0 bases and 4 bases, there was a span of 16 bases. Per germline, CDR1 GTSNPN and CDR2 SVGIG (reference sequence). The CDR3 extends over 16 amino acids. As DNA, the CDR3 is TGTGCCTGGAGTGTACCAGGGCTTTTGTGGGGAAACACCATATATTTT. It is translated as CAWSVPGLLWGNTIYF.

Turning to this clone: The sample has other DNA sequences that encode this CDR3 too. The chain is built from TRBV6-1 and TRBJ2-7; TRBD1 matches at 10 bases. CDR1 is MNHNS, CDR2 SASEGT, per germline. The CDR3 consists of 15 residues. After removal of 1 base from V and 0 bases from J, the junction contained 0 bases not matched to a gene. Here the CDR3 reads CASSEGTGGSYEQYF. CDR3 DNA: TGTGCCAGCAGTGAAGGGACAGGGGGCTCCTACGAGCAGTACTTC.

The CDR3 DNA follows: TGTGCCAGCAGTTCAGGGACAGAAGCTGGGGCCAACGTCCTGACTTTC. This gives the protein CASSSGTEAGANVLTF. The V call is TRBV6-5, the J call TRBJ2-6, with TRBD1 matching 7 bases. CDR1 and CDR2 (germline): MNHEY, SVGAGI. The CDR3 runs to 16 residues. The trim removed 4 bases at V and 2 bases at J, leaving 5 bases unmatched.

V usage is TRBV6-1 and J usage is TRBJ1-2, with a weak D call TRBD1 (6 bases). The V end lost 0 bases, the J end lost 0 bases, and 14 bases lay between the germline ends. The CDR3 totals 17 residues. The germline CDR1 and CDR2 sequences are MNHNS and SASEGT. This chain's CDR3 is CASSEATGSLANYGYTF. The CDR3 DNA reads as TGTGCCAGCAGTGAAGCAACAGGGAGTTTGGCTAACTATGGCTACACCTTC.

The chain combines TRBV7-9 with TRBJ2-1; D is ambiguous. CDR3 length: 13 amino acids. Germline loops: CDR1 SEHNR, CDR2 FQNEAQ (reference sequence). V lost 2 bases to trimming and J lost 5 bases, with 7 bases between them. The CDR3: CASSLSLNNEQFF. CDR3 sequence (DNA): TGTGCCAGCAGCTTAAGTTTGAACAATGAGCAGTTCTTC.

The genes are TRBV7-9 and TRBJ2-3; TRBD2 is a possible D gene (6 bases). Trimming took off 5 bases at V and 3 bases at J, with 24 bases between the two ends. Germline CDR1 reads SEHNR; CDR2 reads FQNEAQ (reference sequence). This CDR3 has 18 residues. The CDR3 region has the DNA TGTGCCAGCAGCCCACAGGTTGGGCAGGGAGGTTTTACAGATACGCAGTATTTT. It codes for CASSPQVGQGGFTDTQYF.

The rearrangement joins TRBV30 to TRBJ1-1, with 8 bases aligning to TRBD1. The germline V gene has CDR1 GTSNPN and CDR2 SVGIG (reference sequence). This CDR3 spans 15 amino acids. The junction had 13 bases not matched to a gene; V was cut back by 5 bases and J by 5 bases. The CDR3 reads CAWGPTGVGGTEAFF. CDR3 DNA sequence: TGTGCCTGGGGACCGACAGGGGTTGGGGGTACTGAAGCTTTCTTT.

This chain uses TRBV5-4 with TRBJ2-7; D possibly matches TRBD1 or TRBD2 (5 bases each). V lost 4 bases and J lost 2, with 13 bases in between. This CDR3 contains 14 residues. Germline V lookup: CDR1 SGHNT, CDR2 YYREEE (reference sequence). Here the CDR3 reads CASSGGNGPYEQYF. For the CDR3, the DNA is TGTGCCAGCAGCGGGGGAAACGGCCCCTACGAGCAGTACTTC.